This TCR beta chain came from a study of memory CD4+ T cells and cytomegalovirus serostatus. The CDR3 spans 13 residues. CDR1 and CDR2 from the germline V gene are GTSNPN and SVGIG (reference sequence). With 5 bases removed from V and 5 bases from J, the gap between germline ends came to 10 bases. Single viable CD3+CD4+CD8-CD45RO+ cells were sorted as the memory CD4+ T cells. Some clones are missing from TCRdb's copy, which holds only in-frame ones; the method was immunoSEQ multiplex PCR. This table holds over 35,000 clones, 75% to 80% found once. This sequence originates from an adult in good health and CMV-seronegative. This chain joins TRBV30 and TRBJ1-6; D gene uncertain. The sample was memory CD4+ T cells from blood. CDR3 sequence reads: CAWSSADNSPLHF. The CDR3, as DNA: TGTGCCTGGTCCAGCGCGGATAATTCACCCCTCCACTTT.